The 7 T cell receptor beta chains in this list originate from one sample, sequenced in a study of Ad26.COV2.S vaccination and SARS-CoV-2 variants. Sequenced by immunoSEQ multiplex PCR; TCRdb stores in-frame clones only, minus some. The sample yields hundreds of thousands of clones, 89% seen once. Treatment noted: roughly 19 received Ad26.COV2.S at low or high dose, single or two shots; 5 received placebo; per-sample allocation not given. Sampling was done on day 63 after the first vaccine or placebo injection. Sequenced here: peripheral blood, sampled in a trial of Ad26.COV2.S vaccine versus placebo. These receptors were collected from a person between 18 and 60 years old who received the Ad26.COV2.S COVID-19 vaccine or a placebo.

The rearrangement links TRBV5-8 to TRBJ2-7; TRBD2 is a possible D gene (6 bases). The CDR3 extends over 17 amino acids. The germline V gene has CDR1 SGHTS and CDR2 YDEGEE. Trimming removed 6 bases from V and 0 bases from J, with 22 bases in between. The CDR3 here is CASTLLLDSGGSYEQYV. As DNA, the CDR3 is TGTGCCAGCACGCTCTTACTGGACTCCGGGGGCTCCTACGAGCAGTACGTC.

The chain joins TRBV6-5 to TRBJ1-3; possible D gene TRBD1, 5 bases. The CDR3 totals 14 residues. Trimming removed 6 bases from V and 4 bases from J, with 13 bases in between. Germline CDR1 MNHEY, CDR2 SVGAGI. For the CDR3, the DNA is TGTGCCAGCAGCAATAGACAGATAGGAAACACCATATATTTT. It codes for CASSNRQIGNTIYF.

The gene calls are TRBV7-2 and TRBJ1-1, with a tentative D call TRBD1 (5 bases). Trimming pared 6 bases from V and 1 base from J, leaving 12 bases between. Germline assignment: CDR1 SGHTA and CDR2 FQGNSA. The CDR3 is 14 residues long. CDR3 DNA: TGTGCCAGCAGATGGGACGGACAGAACACTGAAGCTTTCTTT. This gives the protein CASRWDGQNTEAFF. Complete variable domain (other parts from reference TRBV7-2 and TRBJ1-1): GAGVSQSPSNKVTEKGKDVELRCDPISGHTALYWYRQSLGQGLEFLIYFQGNSAPDKSGLPSDRFSAERTGGSVSTLTIQRTQQEDSAVYLCASRWDGQNTEAFFGQGTRLTVV.

The CDR3 sequence is CASSTTGLTEAFF. The CDR3 DNA is TGTGCCAGCAGTACGACAGGGTTGACTGAAGCTTTCTTT. V and J are TRBV3-1 (or the pseudogene TRBV3-2) and TRBJ1-1, with 7 bases aligning to TRBD1. With 6 bases clipped from V and 5 bases from J, the junction kept 6 bases outside the gene matches. Germline V gene sequence: CDR1 LGHDT, CDR2 YNNKEL (reference sequence). The CDR3 contains 13 residues.

As concerns this clone: At one boundary the junction diverges from the germline segment, which might be a read error. The J gene is TRBJ1-4, the V gene TRBV14; tentatively, D is TRBD1 (6 bases). The CDR3 runs to 16 residues. Germline CDR1 and CDR2: SGHDN and FVKESK. The CDR3 loop reads CASSEELGARHEKLFF. The CDR3 DNA reads TGTGCCAGCAGCGAAGAGTTGGGGGCGCGCCATGAAAAACTGTTTTTT.

V and J are TRBV19 and TRBJ1-5; 8 nucleotides agree with TRBD1. In germline, CDR1 is LNHDA, CDR2 SQIVND (reference sequence). The trim removed 3 bases at V and 5 bases at J, leaving 12 bases unmatched. CDR3 size: 17 residues. This CDR3 reads CASSIFGGTGYDQPQHF. The CDR3 DNA reads as TGTGCCAGTAGTATTTTTGGCGGGACAGGATATGATCAGCCCCAGCATTTT.

This clone showed up just a few times. The chain links TRBV24-1 to TRBJ1-2; D not resolved. The CDR3 runs 14 residues. The ends were cut back, 3 bases at V and 1 base at J, with 8 bases in the middle. The germline V gene has CDR1 KGHDR and CDR2 SFDVKD. The CDR3 spells CATSDVNNNYGYTF. CDR3 DNA: TGTGCCACCAGTGATGTAAACAATAACTATGGCTACACCTTC.